The 27 T cell receptor beta chains in this list originate from one sample, sequenced in a study of shared clonotypes between healthy human individuals. Clones were read by immunoSEQ multiplex PCR, and TCRdb kept only the in-frame ones, dropping some. The repertoire includes fewer than 3 million clones, 85% to 95% of them detected once, and approximately 0.41% sits in the top ten. The sequencing sample was made of naive CD4+ T cells from PBMCs. Sample subset: CD45RA+ positively selected. The receptors here all came from a man aged 18-30 years in good health. Some clones in this sample may be carry-over from other donors' samples.

The chain couples TRBV4-1 to TRBJ2-5; D may be TRBD1 (5 bases). CDR1 and CDR2 (germline): MGHRA, YSYEKL. V was cut by 3 bases and J by 4 bases, with 15 bases left in between. There are 15 residues in the CDR3. The DNA for the CDR3 is TGCGCCAGCAGCCATATTGGGCCCCAGGGAGAGACCCAGTACTTC. Translation: CASSHIGPQGETQYF.

The rearrangement uses TRBV4-1 and TRBJ2-3; D may match TRBD1 or TRBD2 (5 bases each). The germline V gene has CDR1 MGHRA and CDR2 YSYEKL. V lost 2 bases and J lost 4, with 16 bases in between. This CDR3 region has 16 residues. As DNA, the CDR3 is TGCGCCAGCAGCCAAATCGGCCTTCTGGGGGCAGATACGCAGTATTTT. Residues: CASSQIGLLGADTQYF.

V usage is TRBV7-9 and J usage is TRBJ2-5, with a weak D call TRBD1 (7 bases). The V end lost 4 bases, the J end lost 4 bases, and 16 bases lay between the germline ends. The CDR3 contains 15 residues. CDR1 and CDR2 from the germline V gene are SEHNR and FQNEAQ (reference sequence). CDR3 amino acids: CASSYFRQGGETQYF. The CDR3 region has the DNA TGTGCCAGCAGCTACTTCCGACAGGGAGGAGAGACCCAGTACTTC.

This clone came up once. The chain combines TRBV7-2 with TRBJ1-1; TRBD1 might be the D (6 bases). Germline V lookup: CDR1 SGHTA, CDR2 FQGNSA. This CDR3 has 14 amino acids. Deletions cut 2 bases from V and 4 bases from J, with 11 bases between. CDR3 bases: TGTGCCAGCAGCTTAACGTGGGGGGCCACTGAAGCTTTCTTT. Amino acid sequence: CASSLTWGATEAFF. Using reference TRBV7-2 and TRBJ1-1 for the parts outside the CDR3, the full variable domain is GAGVSQSPSNKVTEKGKDVELRCDPISGHTALYWYRQSLGQGLEFLIYFQGNSAPDKSGLPSDRFSAERTGGSVSTLTIQRTQQEDSAVYLCASSLTWGATEAFFGQGTRLTVV.

This chain connects TRBV5-1 to TRBJ2-7; 9 bases agree with TRBD1. The CDR3 totals 14 residues. Germline trimming cut 3 bases from V and 4 bases from J; bases unmatched to any gene: 5. CDR1 and CDR2 (germline): SGHRS, YFSETQ. CDR3 coding DNA: TGCGCCAGCAGCTCACCGGGACAGGGTTACGAGCAGTACTTC. The encoded protein is CASSSPGQGYEQYF.

This sequence joins TRBV6-6 and TRBJ1-3; no reliable D call. V dropped 2 bases and J dropped 4 bases, with 9 bases sitting between them. There are 14 residues in the CDR3. Germline V gives CDR1 MNHNY, CDR2 SVGAGI (reference sequence). The chain's CDR3 is CASSYEAGGNTIYF. CDR3 DNA sequence: TGTGCCAGCAGTTACGAGGCAGGAGGAAACACCATATATTTT.

The chain is built from TRBV28 and TRBJ2-5, with 7 bases aligning to TRBD2. CDR3 length: 16 amino acids. With 4 bases clipped from V and 0 bases from J, the junction kept 8 bases outside the gene matches. Germline-derived CDR1 and CDR2 are MDHEN and SYDVKM. CDR3 sequence reads: CASSSSSLADQETQYF. CDR3 DNA sequence: TGTGCCAGCAGTTCCTCTTCCCTAGCGGACCAAGAGACCCAGTACTTC.

The chain links TRBV7-2 to TRBJ2-5; 9 bases align to TRBD2. The V segment lost 2 bases and the J segment 0 bases; nucleotides outside the gene matches: 1. Germline V gene lookup returns CDR1 SGHTA and CDR2 FQGNSA. This CDR3 comprises 15 residues. The CDR3 coding sequence is TGTGCCAGCAGCTTAAGCGGGAGGTACCAAGAGACCCAGTACTTC. This codes for CASSLSGRYQETQYF.

The CDR3 reads CASSLYPGGVTEAFF. CDR3 DNA sequence: TGTGCCAGCAGTTTATACCCAGGGGGCGTCACTGAAGCTTTCTTT. The V and J genes are TRBV28 and TRBJ1-1; 8 bases are a match to TRBD1. Germline CDR1 MDHEN, CDR2 SYDVKM. The V segment lost 1 base and the J segment 4 bases; nucleotides outside the gene matches: 5. The CDR3 length is 15 residues.

This clone was seen just once. This chain links TRBV28 with TRBJ2-7; D may match TRBD1 or TRBD2 (5 bases each). The CDR3 length is 15 residues. In germline, CDR1 is MDHEN, CDR2 SYDVKM. V gave up 7 bases and J gave up 0 bases, with 16 bases separating them. CDR3 region: CASTRPGPSSYEQYF. As DNA, the CDR3 is TGTGCCAGCACCCGCCCGGGACCTAGCTCCTACGAGCAGTACTTC.

As for this clone: Other nucleotide sequences from this sample produce the same CDR3. This chain links TRBV5-1 with TRBJ1-1; D may be TRBD1 (6 bases). V was trimmed by 4 bases and J by 2 bases, leaving 12 bases between them. This CDR3 spans 14 amino acids. CDR1 is SGHRS and CDR2 is YFSETQ in the germline V gene. DNA for the CDR3: TGCGCCAGCAGCCTACAGGGTTTTAACACTGAAGCTTTCTTT. This translates into CASSLQGFNTEAFF. Looking up the rest from reference TRBV5-1 and TRBJ1-1 gives the full variable domain: KAGVTQTPRYLIKTRGQQVTLSCSPISGHRSVSWYQQTPGQGLQFLFEYFSETQRNKGNFPGRFSGRQFSNSRSEMNVSTLELGDSALYLCASSLQGFNTEAFFGQGTRLTVV.

This rearrangement joins TRBV5-6 to TRBJ2-5, with 12 bases identical to TRBD2. CDR1 is SGHDT and CDR2 is YYEEEE in the germline V gene. There are 16 residues in the CDR3. With 2 bases clipped from V and 5 bases from J, the junction kept 7 bases outside the gene matches. The CDR3 protein is CASSFSSGRVRETQYF. Written as DNA, the CDR3 is TGTGCCAGCAGCTTTTCTAGCGGGAGGGTACGCGAGACCCAGTACTTC.

The rearrangement joins TRBV5-4 to TRBJ2-7, with D perhaps matching TRBD2 (5 bases). Germline V gives CDR1 SGHNT, CDR2 YYREEE (reference sequence). The CDR3 has 14 amino acids. V was pared by 0 bases and J by 3 bases, with 10 bases between. CDR3 in amino acids: CASSLAPGGYEQYF. The CDR3 DNA sequence: TGTGCCAGCAGCTTGGCGCCTGGAGGCTACGAGCAGTACTTC.

This chain links TRBV5-6 with TRBJ1-5; no definite D call. The V end lost 4 bases, the J end lost 0 bases, and 23 bases lay between the germline ends. The CDR3 is 19 residues long. The germline gives CDR1 SGHDT, CDR2 YYEEEE. DNA for the CDR3: TGTGCCAGCAGCCTGTTTGAAGAGAGAACCATTTATAGCAATCAGCCCCAGCATTTT. It codes for CASSLFEERTIYSNQPQHF.

Regarding this clone: Other DNA sequences from this sample encode an identical CDR3 as well. The chain joins TRBV29-1 to TRBJ1-1; 9 bases map to TRBD1. This CDR3 spans 11 amino acids. The V segment lost 7 bases and the J segment 5 bases; nucleotides outside the gene matches: 2. Germline loops: CDR1 SQVTM, CDR2 ANQGSEA. The CDR3 nucleotides are TGCAGCGGTGGACAGGGGACTGAAGCTTTCTTT. Protein: CSGGQGTEAFF.

The chain couples TRBV7-3 to TRBJ2-7; TRBD2 might be the D (6 bases). Germline V lookup: CDR1 SGHTA, CDR2 FQGTGA. This CDR3 has 14 residues. Trimming cost V 5 bases and J 3 bases, with 14 bases left between them. The CDR3 sequence is CASSRPGLRYEQYF. Here the CDR3 DNA reads TGTGCCAGCAGCCGCCCGGGACTCCGCTACGAGCAGTACTTC.

This chain links TRBV28 with TRBJ2-6; D uncertain. Germline V gene data show CDR1 as MDHEN and CDR2 as SYDVKM. V was shortened by 5 bases and J by 2 bases, with 10 bases between the two germline ends. The CDR3 is made up of 15 amino acids. As DNA, the CDR3 is TGTGCCAGCAGTGCCGAGATACCTGGGGCCAACGTCCTGACTTTC. Translation gives CASSAEIPGANVLTF.

The table lists this clone with a few counts. This chain uses TRBV27 with TRBJ1-5; D call uncertain. This CDR3 has 15 amino acids. The germline V gene has CDR1 MNHEY and CDR2 SMNVEV (reference sequence). The ends were cut back, 6 bases at V and 2 bases at J, with 14 bases in the middle. CDR3 protein: CASRSLFQGNQPQHF. CDR3 DNA: TGTGCCAGCAGATCACTATTCCAGGGCAATCAGCCCCAGCATTTT.

This chain joins TRBV2 and TRBJ2-3; D is undetermined. Trimming left V 5 bases short and J 0 bases short, with 12 bases between. This CDR3 is built from 15 residues. Germline V gene lookup returns CDR1 SNHLY and CDR2 FYNNEI. CDR3 nucleotide sequence: TGTGCCAGCAGTTACCTTCGAACTAGCACAGATACGCAGTATTTT. It codes for CASSYLRTSTDTQYF. The full variable domain, completed using reference TRBV2 and TRBJ2-3, is EPEVTQTPSHQVTQMGQEVILRCVPISNHLYFYWYRQILGQKVEFLVSFYNNEISEKSEIFDDQFSVERPDGSNFTLKIRSTKLEDSAMYFCASSYLRTSTDTQYFGPGTRLTVL.

The chain employs TRBV28 and TRBJ2-7, with D perhaps TRBD1 or TRBD2 (5 bases each). The ends were cut back, 5 bases at V and 2 bases at J, with 19 bases in the middle. Germline-derived CDR1 and CDR2 are MDHEN and SYDVKM. This CDR3 has 16 residues. CDR3 nucleotide sequence: TGTGCCAGCAGTCCCGCCCGTCGGGACGGAACCTACGAGCAGTACTTC. It encodes CASSPARRDGTYEQYF.

This rearrangement joins TRBV11-3 to TRBJ2-1; 13 bases agree with TRBD2. Germline CDR1 and CDR2: SGHNT and YENEEA. With V trimmed by 4 bases and J by 9 bases, 6 bases remained unmatched. This CDR3 region has 15 residues. The CDR3 protein is CASSSGLAGVSEQFF. DNA of the CDR3: TGTGCCAGCAGCTCAGGACTAGCGGGAGTGAGTGAGCAGTTCTTC.

The chain combines TRBV6-1 with TRBJ2-7; TRBD2 is a possible D gene (6 bases). The CDR3 spans 13 residues. CDR1 and CDR2 (germline): MNHNS, SASEGT. Trimming left V 8 bases short and J 0 bases short, with 11 bases between. The DNA of the CDR3 is TGTGCCAGCTTACTGGGACTCTCCTACGAGCAGTACTTC. Encoded protein: CASLLGLSYEQYF.

This clone was seen a single time. CDR3 sequence: CASGGASGSTGELFF. The CDR3 DNA is TGTGCCAGCGGGGGGGCTAGCGGGAGTACCGGGGAGCTGTTTTTT. V gene TRBV2 combines with J gene TRBJ2-2, with TRBD2 matching 10 bases. CDR1 SNHLY and CDR2 FYNNEI come from the germline V gene. V lost 8 bases to trimming and J lost 5 bases; unmatched junction nucleotides: 8. The CDR3 has 15 amino acids.

This chain joins TRBV19 and TRBJ2-1, with D perhaps matching TRBD1 (5 bases). Germline lookup yields CDR1 LNHDA and CDR2 SQIVND (reference sequence). The CDR3 runs to 14 residues. The ends were cut back, 5 bases at V and 9 bases at J, with 17 bases in the middle. CDR3 DNA: TGTGCCAGTAGTTCGGCGTTACAGGCGCGTGAGCAGTTCTTC. Its translation is CASSSALQAREQFF.

CDR3 in amino acids: CASSLLPRGGSPLHF. CDR3 DNA: TGTGCCAGCAGCTTACTCCCCCGGGGGGGGTCACCCCTCCACTTT. The chain joins TRBV11-2 to TRBJ1-6, with D maybe TRBD1 (5 bases). V gave up 2 bases and J gave up 10 bases, with 15 bases separating them. The CDR3 is 15 amino acids. CDR1 is SGHAT, CDR2 FQNNGV, per germline.

The chain couples TRBV9 to TRBJ1-2; D is possibly TRBD1 (5 bases). V was trimmed by 0 bases and J by 8 bases, leaving 23 bases between them. Germline V gene lookup returns CDR1 SGDLS and CDR2 YYNGEE. This CDR3 contains 17 residues. The chain's CDR3 is CASSVELTAWQGEGYTF. In nucleotides, the CDR3 is TGTGCCAGCAGCGTAGAACTCACGGCGTGGCAGGGAGAGGGCTACACCTTC.

Concerning this clone itself: The same CDR3 also results from other DNA sequences found in this sample. V usage is TRBV27 and J usage is TRBJ2-7, with no clear D. CDR1 and CDR2 (germline): MNHEY, SMNVEV (reference sequence). Trimming pared 4 bases from V and 0 bases from J, leaving 10 bases between. The CDR3 is 14 residues long. The CDR3 spells CASSSGGFSYEQYF. CDR3 bases: TGTGCCAGCAGTTCGGGCGGATTCTCCTACGAGCAGTACTTC.